The subject of this entry is one T cell receptor beta chain. The antigen is undetermined. Losses at the gene ends were 3 bases for V and 6 bases for J; bases not matched to a gene: 5. Germline CDR1 reads ENHRY; CDR2 reads SYGVKD. The CDR3 contains 15 residues. The assay was run at survey level. Clones were sequenced by immunoSEQ multiplex PCR, and TCRdb holds only the in-frame ones, with some missing. The sample shows more than 20,000 clones, around 80% of them seen only once. The data belong to a study of STAT5B mutations in CD4+ large granular lymphocyte leukemia. Study results and caveats: Without putative leukemic clones, patient CD4-sorted repertoires remained more clonal than healthy CD4+ repertoires. Top patient clones used TRBV06 genes more often: 8/27 versus 2/35 in controls.

This chain joins TRBV10-3 and TRBJ1-2; 12 bases align to TRBD1. This clonotype originated in a human donor in good health. Specimen: CD4+ T cells from blood buffy coats. The CDR3 DNA reads TGTGCCATCAGTGACCCGGGACAGGGGGCTCATGGCTACACCTTC. It yields the protein CAISDPGQGAHGYTF.